A single sample gave rise to the 26 T cell receptor beta chains below, sequenced in a study of a mutant IDH1 vaccine in newly diagnosed glioma. The time point is: week 23, last vaccination. Doses comprised 300 ug of mutant IDH1 20-mer peptide each, plus topical imiquimod. Their specific antigens are unknown. Profiled with immunoSEQ multiplex PCR; TCRdb holds only in-frame clones, not every one. The sample lists 52,000 or so clones; about 81% were seen once. Material: PBMCs, obtained from a glioma patient whose treatment included an IDH1 peptide vaccine. All receptors derive from a woman in her thirties or forties with glioma. Some clones in this sample may be carry-over from other donors' samples.

The chain combines TRBV27 with TRBJ2-7; D possibly corresponds to TRBD1 (6 bases). Germline assignment: CDR1 MNHEY and CDR2 SMNVEV (reference sequence). The CDR3 totals 14 residues. The V and J ends lost 5 bases and 6 bases respectively, with 17 bases between them. The CDR3 DNA reads as TGTGCCAGCAGTCTACGACAGGCCCTCGGCGAGCAGTACTTC. Its protein product is CASSLRQALGEQYF.

This chain joins TRBV19 and TRBJ2-7, with a weak D call TRBD1 (6 bases). V was pared by 4 bases and J by 0 bases, with 13 bases between. Germline V CDR1 and CDR2: LNHDA, SQIVND (reference sequence). There are 15 residues in the CDR3. The CDR3 DNA sequence: TGTGCCAGTAGTAGGACAGAGACGAGCTCCTACGAGCAGTACTTC. This codes for CASSRTETSSYEQYF. The entire variable domain, with the rest obtained from reference TRBV19 and TRBJ2-7, is as follows: DGGITQSPKYLFRKEGQNVTLSCEQNLNHDAMYWYRQDPGQGLRLIYYSQIVNDFQKGDIAEGYSVSREKKESFPLTVTSAQKNPTAFYLCASSRTETSSYEQYFGPGTRLTVT.

This chain connects TRBV11-2 to TRBJ2-3, with D unresolved. CDR1 and CDR2 (germline): SGHAT, FQNNGV. V was cut by 3 bases and J by 4 bases, with 14 bases left in between. The CDR3 length is 15 residues. CDR3 DNA: TGTGCCAGCAGCTTCGGTTCCGAAAGAGCAGATACGCAGTATTTT. Translated: CASSFGSERADTQYF.

The CDR3 nucleotides read TGTGCCAGCAGCTTGCGCTACGAGCAGTACTTC. This codes for CASSLRYEQYF. This chain connects TRBV5-6 to TRBJ2-7; D uncertain. V dropped 1 base and J dropped 3 bases, with 2 bases sitting between them. The CDR3 is 11 amino acids. The germline CDR1 and CDR2 sequences are SGHDT and YYEEEE. Supplemented by reference TRBV5-6 and TRBJ2-7, the full variable domain reads DAGVTQSPTHLIKTRGQQVTLRCSPKSGHDTVSWYQQALGQGPQFIFQYYEEEERQRGNFPDRFSGHQFPNYSSELNVNALLLGDSALYLCASSLRYEQYFGPGTRLTVT.

A word on this clone: The sample has other DNA sequences that encode this CDR3 too. The chain combines TRBV4-3 with TRBJ2-2; D uncertain. The V gene lost 1 base and the J gene lost 3 bases, with 3 bases spanning the gap. Germline assignment: CDR1 LGHNA and CDR2 YSLEER. The CDR3 totals 13 residues. The DNA for the CDR3 is TGCGCCAGCAGCCAAGGTTACACCGGGGAGCTGTTTTTT. Its translation: CASSQGYTGELFF.

The rearrangement joins TRBV19 to TRBJ2-3; no definite D call. Between the trimmed V and J ends, which lost 3 bases and 3 bases, there was a span of 4 bases. Germline assignment: CDR1 LNHDA and CDR2 SQIVND (reference sequence). The length of the CDR3 is 12 residues. The CDR3 sequence is CASSIETDTQYF. The CDR3, as DNA: TGTGCCAGTAGTATTGAAACAGATACGCAGTATTTT.

V and J are TRBV29-1 and TRBJ2-2; 8 positions match TRBD1. Germline V gene data show CDR1 as SQVTM and CDR2 as ANQGSEA. This CDR3 is built from 15 residues. Trimming took 4 bases from V and 4 from J; bases not matched to a gene: 8. Written as DNA, the CDR3 is TGCAGCGTTGGAGACAGGGGAAGGGGCACCGGGGAGCTGTTTTTT. Its protein product is CSVGDRGRGTGELFF.

This rearrangement joins TRBV18 to TRBJ1-2; the D is unclear. There are 13 residues in the CDR3. In germline, CDR1 is KGHSH, CDR2 LQKENI. V shed 4 bases and J shed 3 bases, with 9 bases lying between them. Here the CDR3 DNA reads TGTGCCAGCTCACAAGGTTCTCACTATGGCTACACCTTC. This sequence encodes CASSQGSHYGYTF.

The V gene is TRBV29-1, the J gene TRBJ1-2; TRBD1 matches at 10 bases. V lost 1 base to trimming and J lost 4 bases; unmatched junction nucleotides: 6. Germline V gives CDR1 SQVTM, CDR2 ANQGSEA. This CDR3 has 15 amino acids. The CDR3: CSVEGQGASIYGYTF. CDR3 nucleotides: TGCAGCGTTGAAGGACAGGGGGCTTCCATCTATGGCTACACCTTC.

Of note for this clone: One junction end does not reproduce the germline sequence, and a read error may be involved. The genes are TRBV6-5 and TRBJ1-2; TRBD1 matches 7 bases. The germline V gene has CDR1 MNHEY and CDR2 SVGAGI. The CDR3 has 14 amino acids. The CDR3 loop is CASRYDRVAGGYTF. DNA for the CDR3: TGTGCCAGCCGTTATGACAGGGTCGCAGGCGGCTACACCTTC.

V is TRBV7-9 and J is TRBJ2-7; 7 bases fit TRBD1. The CDR3 is 14 residues long. V was clipped by 0 bases and J by 4 bases; unmatched bases: 3. Germline V CDR1 and CDR2: SEHNR, FQNEAQ (reference sequence). The CDR3 sequence: CASSLANRGYEQYF. In nucleotides, the CDR3 is TGTGCCAGCAGCTTAGCAAACAGGGGATACGAGCAGTACTTC.

The chain uses TRBV19 and TRBJ1-1, with 7 positions matching TRBD1. CDR1 and CDR2 (germline): LNHDA, SQIVND (reference sequence). The CDR3 runs 13 residues. V trimming: 3 bases; J trimming: 7 bases; junction bases outside the gene matches: 5. The CDR3 coding sequence is TGTGCCAGTAGTATGTTAGGGGGCCTTGAAGCTTTCTTT. Its translation: CASSMLGGLEAFF.

The chain combines TRBV9 with TRBJ2-7; 9 positions match TRBD2. Per germline, CDR1 SGDLS and CDR2 YYNGEE. The CDR3 consists of 16 residues. Trimming removed 4 bases from V and 0 bases from J; junction bases left unmatched: 8. The CDR3 spells CASSPGASGASYEQYF. The CDR3, as DNA: TGTGCCAGCAGCCCTGGGGCTAGCGGGGCCTCCTACGAGCAGTACTTC.

The rearrangement links TRBV6-5 to TRBJ2-7; D might be TRBD1 or TRBD2, each matching 5 bases. CDR3 length: 14 residues. V lost 8 bases and J 1 base, leaving 15 bases between the germline ends. In germline, CDR1 is MNHEY, CDR2 SVGAGI. The CDR3 DNA sequence: TGTGCCAGCGCCACCGGGACGCCTTCCTACGAGCAGTACTTC. This codes for CASATGTPSYEQYF.

The chain joins TRBV15 to TRBJ2-3, with no clear D. V was cut by 1 base and J by 5 bases, with 13 bases left in between. This CDR3 region has 15 residues. Germline CDR1 and CDR2: LNHNV and YYDKDF (reference sequence). The chain's CDR3 is CATSRGEQPVDTQYF. The CDR3 region has the DNA TGTGCCACCAGCAGAGGGGAACAGCCTGTAGATACGCAGTATTTT. The variable domain in full, completed from reference TRBV15 and TRBJ2-3, reads DAMVIQNPRYQVTQFGKPVTLSCSQTLNHNVMYWYQQKSSQAPKLLFHYYDKDFNNEADTPDNFQSRRPNTSFCFLDIRSPGLGDTAMYLCATSRGEQPVDTQYFGPGTRLTVL.

The chain combines TRBV6-6 with TRBJ1-1; 8 nucleotides align to TRBD1. The CDR3 has 13 residues. J gave up 8 bases and V 7 bases, and 9 bases lay outside the gene matches. In germline, CDR1 is MNHNY, CDR2 SVGAGI (reference sequence). The CDR3, as DNA: TGTGCCAGCACCGTCGAGACAGGGGAAGAAGCTTTCTTT. This encodes CASTVETGEEAFF.

The rearrangement links TRBV4-2 to TRBJ1-2; 7 bases match TRBD1. Germline lookup yields CDR1 LGHNA and CDR2 YNFKEQ. The V segment lost 5 bases and the J segment 4 bases; nucleotides outside the gene matches: 10. The CDR3 sequence is 15 residues long. The CDR3 spells CASSSRGSGGYGYTF. The CDR3 region has the DNA TGTGCCAGCAGCTCGAGGGGTTCAGGGGGCTATGGCTACACCTTC.

There are a few counts of this clone. The chain combines TRBV6-1 with TRBJ1-1; D may be TRBD1 (6 bases). The CDR3 is 14 amino acids. V was shortened by 6 bases and J by 1 base, with 12 bases between the two germline ends. Germline V gives CDR1 MNHNS, CDR2 SASEGT. The DNA of the CDR3 is TGTGCCAGCAGAAACAGGGTTTCGAACACTGAAGCTTTCTTT. Translation: CASRNRVSNTEAFF.

The V call is TRBV6-1, the J call TRBJ1-4; D might be TRBD1 (5 bases). From germline, CDR1 is MNHNS and CDR2 SASEGT. The V gene lost 8 bases and the J gene lost 5 bases, with 15 bases spanning the gap. This CDR3 spans 14 amino acids. This chain's CDR3 is CASCSPGWNEKLFF. DNA of the CDR3: TGTGCCAGCTGCTCACCAGGGTGGAATGAAAAACTGTTTTTT.

The V gene is TRBV7-8, the J gene TRBJ1-5; D gene uncertain. CDR1 is SGHVS and CDR2 is FQNEAQ in the germline V gene. This CDR3 is 16 amino acids long. The germline V and J ends were trimmed by 1 base and 0 bases, with 10 bases remaining between them. The CDR3 is CASSLEAAYSNQPQHF. CDR3 nucleotides: TGTGCCAGCAGCTTAGAAGCAGCATATAGCAATCAGCCCCAGCATTTT. Based on the CDR3 plus reference TRBV7-8 and TRBJ1-5, the full variable domain is GAGVSQSPRYKVAKRGQDVALRCDPISGHVSLFWYQQALGQGPEFLTYFQNEAQLDKSGLPSDRFFAERPEGSVSTLKIQRTQQEDSAVYLCASSLEAAYSNQPQHFGDGTRLSIL.

The V and J genes are TRBV6-1 and TRBJ2-3, with 7 bases lining up with TRBD1. Germline V gene lookup returns CDR1 MNHNS and CDR2 SASEGT. Trimming removed 5 bases from V and 3 bases from J; junction bases left unmatched: 8. The CDR3 has 15 amino acids. The CDR3 coding sequence is TGTGCCAGCAGTATCTTAGGGGGCGGGACAGATACGCAGTATTTT. The encoded protein is CASSILGGGTDTQYF.

The chain uses TRBV5-1 and TRBJ1-6; D perhaps matches TRBD1 (5 bases). Germline V gives CDR1 SGHRS, CDR2 YFSETQ. Deletions cut 1 base from V and 5 bases from J, with 13 bases between. The CDR3 has 16 residues. CDR3 coding DNA: TGCGCCAGCAGCTTGCGAGGCGCCAGGGATAATTCACCCCTCCACTTT. Protein: CASSLRGARDNSPLHF.

V is TRBV21-1 and J is TRBJ1-5. TRBV21-1 is labeled a pseudogene. The CDR3 is made up of 14 amino acids. The CDR3 here is CASSPSGPEQPQHF. In DNA, the CDR3 is TGTGCCAGCAGCCCCTCCGGGCCCGAGCAGCCCCAGCATTTT.

With respect to this clone: Other DNA sequences from this sample encode an identical CDR3 as well. The V gene is TRBV9, the J gene TRBJ2-7; D may be TRBD1 (5 bases). Trimming removed 0 bases at V and 3 bases at J, with 10 bases between. CDR3 length equals 14 residues. CDR1 and CDR2 (germline): SGDLS, YYNGEE. The DNA of the CDR3 is TGTGCCAGCAGCGTAGAGGGGCAAGGCTACGAGCAGTACTTC. Its protein product is CASSVEGQGYEQYF.

The chain uses TRBV7-8 and TRBJ2-3, with TRBD1 identical over 7 bases. The CDR3 runs 17 residues. Germline trimming cut 0 bases from V and 3 bases from J; bases unmatched to any gene: 9. Germline lookup yields CDR1 SGHVS and CDR2 FQNEAQ. CDR3 sequence: CASSLATGQKRTDTQYF. In DNA, the CDR3 is TGTGCCAGCAGCTTAGCGACGGGACAGAAACGAACAGATACGCAGTATTTT. Filled out from reference TRBV7-8 and TRBJ2-3, the complete variable domain reads GAGVSQSPRYKVAKRGQDVALRCDPISGHVSLFWYQQALGQGPEFLTYFQNEAQLDKSGLPSDRFFAERPEGSVSTLKIQRTQQEDSAVYLCASSLATGQKRTDTQYFGPGTRLTVL.

This clone was observed a single time. The V and J genes are TRBV29-1 and TRBJ2-5, with D perhaps given as TRBD1 or TRBD2 (5 bases each). Germline V lookup: CDR1 SQVTM, CDR2 ANQGSEA. The CDR3 spans 12 residues. V was clipped by 4 bases and J by 5 bases, with 11 bases between them. The CDR3 DNA reads as TGCAGCGTTGGCGAGGGGTCGGAGACCCAGTACTTC. It encodes CSVGEGSETQYF.